This T cell receptor beta chain was recorded in a study of molecular identifiers for immune sequencing clone quantification. Overall study findings and caveats: Clone sizes that are highly expanded could be underestimated when identical TCR molecules share a barcode. Jurkat TCR RNA spiked in from one cell (amid 800,000 to 1,000,000 naive cells) was reportedly detectable. Beyond 20 RNA copies, clones held over 98% of effector molecules, compared with under 1% in naive cells.

TCRdb redid the calling of the PCR reads with MiXCR, one entry per CDR3 protein. This sample carries approximately 500,000 distinct CDR3 sequences, about a fifth of them seen once, and the ten largest clones take about 0.78%. Per germline, CDR1 SGHDT and CDR2 YYEEEE. With 2 bases removed from V and 0 bases from J, the gap between germline ends came to 9 bases. The CDR3 is 14 amino acids. This clonotype was picked up a small number of times. Its antigen is still unknown. Sequenced sample: naive CD8+ T cells from blood, with Jurkat cell RNA spiked in. Sample subset: FACS-sorted CD8+CD4-CCR7+CD45RA+ naive T cells. This TCR came from a human donor in good health. Some libraries in this study had Jurkat cell RNA spiked in. The chain recombines TRBV5-6 with TRBJ2-7; a possible D gene is TRBD2 (6 bases). The CDR3 DNA is TGTGCCAGCAGCTTTAATAGCGGCTCCTACGAGCAGTACTTC. Translation gives CASSFNSGSYEQYF.